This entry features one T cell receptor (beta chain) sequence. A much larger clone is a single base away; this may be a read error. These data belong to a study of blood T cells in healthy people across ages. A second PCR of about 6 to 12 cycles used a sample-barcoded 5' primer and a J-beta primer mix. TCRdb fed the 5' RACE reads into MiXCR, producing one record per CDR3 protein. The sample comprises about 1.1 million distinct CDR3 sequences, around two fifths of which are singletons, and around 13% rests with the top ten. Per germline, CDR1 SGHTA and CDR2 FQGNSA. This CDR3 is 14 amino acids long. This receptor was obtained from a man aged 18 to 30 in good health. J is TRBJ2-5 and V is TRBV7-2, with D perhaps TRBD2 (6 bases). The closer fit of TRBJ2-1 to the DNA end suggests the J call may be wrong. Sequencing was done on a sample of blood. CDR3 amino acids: CASSLWTTQETQFF. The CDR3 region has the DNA TGTGCCAGCAGCTTATGGACTACGCAAGAGACCCAGTTCTTC.